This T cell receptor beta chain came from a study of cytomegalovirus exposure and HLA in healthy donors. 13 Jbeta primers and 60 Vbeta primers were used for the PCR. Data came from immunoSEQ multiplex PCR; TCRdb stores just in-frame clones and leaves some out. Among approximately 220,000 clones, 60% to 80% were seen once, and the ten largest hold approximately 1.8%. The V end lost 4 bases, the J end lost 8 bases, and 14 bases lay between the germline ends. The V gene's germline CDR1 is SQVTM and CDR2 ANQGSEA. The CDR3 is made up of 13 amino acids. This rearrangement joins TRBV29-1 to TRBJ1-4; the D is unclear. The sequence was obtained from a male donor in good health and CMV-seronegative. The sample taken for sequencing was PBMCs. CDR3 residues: CSVGEGSQEKLFF. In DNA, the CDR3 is TGCAGCGTTGGGGAGGGCTCTCAAGAAAAACTGTTTTTT.